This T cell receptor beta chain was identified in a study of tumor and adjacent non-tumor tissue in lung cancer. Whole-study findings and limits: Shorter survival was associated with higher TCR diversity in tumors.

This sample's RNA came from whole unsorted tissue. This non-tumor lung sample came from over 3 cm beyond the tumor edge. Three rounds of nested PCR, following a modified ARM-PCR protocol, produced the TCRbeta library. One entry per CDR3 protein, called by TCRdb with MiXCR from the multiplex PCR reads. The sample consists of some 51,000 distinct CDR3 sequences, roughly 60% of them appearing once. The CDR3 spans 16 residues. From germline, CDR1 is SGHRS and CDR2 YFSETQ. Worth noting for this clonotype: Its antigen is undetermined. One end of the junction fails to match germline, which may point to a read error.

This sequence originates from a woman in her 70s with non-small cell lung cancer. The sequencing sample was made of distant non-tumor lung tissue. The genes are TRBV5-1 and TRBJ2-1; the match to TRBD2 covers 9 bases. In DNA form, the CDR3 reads TGCACCAGCGGCCCCTCCGCCGCGGGAGGGCTCAATGAGCAGTTCTTC. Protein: CTSGPSAAGGLNEQFF.